The 24 T cell receptor beta chains given below trace back to one sample, sequenced in a study of T-cell reconstitution after alpha-beta-depleted transplantation in children. Unique molecular identifiers tagged the TCRbeta library. TCRdb itself ran the PCR reads through MiXCR, one entry per CDR3 protein. The data show just over 950,000 distinct CDR3 sequences, about 30% seen once. Here the sequenced sample was PBMCs, mostly from graft donor cells, taken 360 days after TCRalphabeta/CD19-depleted stem cell transplant. These receptors all stem from a boy younger than two who had a stem cell transplant for SCID, so the T cells may come from the graft donor.

This clonotype was counted only a few times. This sequence joins TRBV5-1 and TRBJ1-2, with D maybe TRBD1 (6 bases). The CDR3 is made up of 13 amino acids. Germline V gene lookup returns CDR1 SGHRS and CDR2 YFSETQ. Trimming cost V 3 bases and J 5 bases, with 11 bases left between them. CDR3 protein: CASSYDRPYGYTF. CDR3 in DNA: TGCGCCAGCAGCTATGACAGGCCTTATGGCTACACCTTC.

This clonotype appeared a few times. A junction boundary mismatches the germline segment, possibly from a read error. The CDR3 loop is CASSLDRDRGDF. The CDR3 DNA follows: TGTGCCAGCAGCTTAGACCGGGACAGGGGTGATTTT. The genes are TRBV7-9 and TRBJ2-3, with TRBD1 matching over 10 bases. Germline lookup yields CDR1 SEHNR and CDR2 FQNEAQ (reference sequence). The CDR3 consists of 12 residues.

This clonotype was counted between two and nine times. V is TRBV5-1 and J is TRBJ1-2; D unclear. Germline CDR1 reads SGHRS; CDR2 reads YFSETQ. The length of the CDR3 is 15 residues. Trimming took 2 bases from V and 2 from J, leaving 13 bases between them. The CDR3, as DNA: TGCGCCAGCAGCTTAACCCAGACGGGAAACTATGGCTACACCTTC. Residues: CASSLTQTGNYGYTF.

This clonotype turned up a few times. V and J are TRBV20-1 and TRBJ2-1; tentatively, D is TRBD2 (6 bases). The CDR3 is 15 residues long. The germline V gene encodes CDR1 DFQATT and CDR2 SNEGSKA (reference sequence). Trimming removed 6 bases from V and 7 bases from J, with 22 bases in between. The CDR3 protein is CSASPFSGTDNEQFF. The CDR3 DNA is TGCAGTGCCAGCCCGTTTTCCGGGACTGATAATGAGCAGTTCTTC.

The chain couples TRBV5-1 to TRBJ1-4; 8 bases are shared with TRBD1. Losses at the gene ends were 3 bases for V and 7 bases for J; bases not matched to a gene: 5. Looked up from germline, CDR1 is SGHRS and CDR2 is YFSETQ. This CDR3 has 14 residues. CDR3 protein: CASSSGQGAEKLFF. The CDR3 DNA reads TGCGCCAGCAGCTCCGGACAGGGAGCTGAAAAACTGTTTTTT.

The table lists this clonotype with a few counts. The rearrangement joins TRBV10-2 to TRBJ2-7; either TRBD1 or TRBD2 may supply D (5 bases each). V was shortened by 3 bases and J by 1 base, with 7 bases between the two germline ends. This CDR3 is 13 amino acids long. The germline V gene has CDR1 WSHSY and CDR2 SAAADI. CDR3 sequence: CASSDGGSYEQYF. DNA of the CDR3: TGCGCCAGCAGTGATGGGGGATCCTACGAGCAGTACTTC.

This chain links TRBV20-1 with TRBJ1-1; 8 bases map to TRBD1. The CDR3 is 12 residues long. The V segment lost 6 bases and the J segment 8 bases; nucleotides outside the gene matches: 8. Germline values: CDR1 DFQATT, CDR2 SNEGSKA (reference sequence). This chain's CDR3 is CSANGQGEEAFF. The CDR3 bases are TGCAGTGCAAACGGACAGGGAGAGGAAGCTTTCTTT.

The chain carries TRBV7-9 and TRBJ2-2, with D perhaps given as TRBD1 or TRBD2 (5 bases each). This CDR3 has 15 residues. CDR1 is SEHNR and CDR2 is FQNEAQ in the germline V gene (reference sequence). The V end was cut by 3 bases, the J end by 2 bases, with 10 bases between. In DNA form, the CDR3 reads TGTGCCAGCAGCTTTAGGGACGAAAACACCGGGGAGCTGTTTTTT. Its translation: CASSFRDENTGELFF.

This clonotype was found a few times. The rearrangement uses TRBV20-1 and TRBJ2-1; 9 bases map to TRBD1. V gave up 6 bases and J gave up 6 bases; unmatched junction bases: 9. The CDR3 is 14 amino acids. Germline assignment: CDR1 DFQATT and CDR2 SNEGSKA (reference sequence). CDR3 in amino acids: CSARAWTGVNEQFF. The CDR3 nucleotides read TGCAGTGCGCGGGCCTGGACAGGGGTCAATGAGCAGTTCTTC.

The chain recombines TRBV5-1 with TRBJ1-4; a possible D gene is TRBD1 (5 bases). In germline, CDR1 is SGHRS, CDR2 YFSETQ. V was pared by 0 bases and J by 10 bases, with 16 bases between. This CDR3 spans 15 amino acids. The CDR3 DNA sequence: TGCGCCAGCAGCTTGGACCGACCGAGCGGGGGAAAACTGTTTTTT. It translates to CASSLDRPSGGKLFF. Full variable domain (missing parts from reference TRBV5-1 and TRBJ1-4): KAGVTQTPRYLIKTRGQQVTLSCSPISGHRSVSWYQQTPGQGLQFLFEYFSETQRNKGNFPGRFSGRQFSNSRSEMNVSTLELGDSALYLCASSLDRPSGGKLFFGSGTQLSVL.

This clonotype was recorded at least ten times. V is TRBV29-1 and J is TRBJ2-5; perhaps TRBD1 as D (5 bases). The V and J ends lost 5 bases and 1 base respectively, with 8 bases between them. From germline, CDR1 is SQVTM and CDR2 ANQGSEA. The CDR3 runs 12 residues. DNA of the CDR3: TGCAGCGTTCGACAGATCCAAGAGACCCAGTACTTC. This gives the protein CSVRQIQETQYF.

The V call is TRBV5-6, the J call TRBJ2-3, with TRBD1 identical over 12 bases. After removal of 4 bases from V and 4 bases from J, the junction contained 16 bases not matched to a gene. Germline V gene sequence: CDR1 SGHDT, CDR2 YYEEEE. The CDR3 loop spans 19 amino acids. The CDR3 is CASSPGTGGFVTHADTQYF. The DNA of the CDR3 is TGTGCCAGCAGCCCCGGGACAGGGGGCTTTGTAACACATGCAGATACGCAGTATTTT. Drawing the rest from reference TRBV5-6 and TRBJ2-3, the complete variable domain is DAGVTQSPTHLIKTRGQQVTLRCSPKSGHDTVSWYQQALGQGPQFIFQYYEEEERQRGNFPDRFSGHQFPNYSSELNVNALLLGDSALYLCASSPGTGGFVTHADTQYFGPGTRLTVL.

The chain employs TRBV9 and TRBJ1-1, with 7 bases fitting TRBD1. This CDR3 has 15 amino acids. The germline V gene has CDR1 SGDLS and CDR2 YYNGEE. V dropped 0 bases and J dropped 5; count of bases not matched to a gene: 7. The CDR3 here is CASSVAIDRVTEAFF. In DNA, the CDR3 is TGTGCCAGCAGCGTAGCGATAGACAGGGTTACTGAAGCTTTCTTT.

The rearrangement uses TRBV12-3 or TRBV12-4 and TRBJ2-1; 9 bases match TRBD1. CDR3 length equals 15 residues. Trimming removed 2 bases from V and 5 bases from J; junction bases left unmatched: 4. CDR3 nucleotide sequence: TGTGCCAGCAGTTTAAGACAGGGGGGTAACAATGAGCAGTTCTTC. Residues: CASSLRQGGNNEQFF.

This clonotype appeared a few times. CDR3 bases: TGTGCCAGCAGTTACGGTCGCGGCCACTACAATGAGCAGTTCTTC. As protein: CASSYGRGHYNEQFF. The V gene is TRBV6-5, the J gene TRBJ2-1; D gene ambiguous. Germline-derived CDR1 and CDR2 are MNHEY and SVGAGI. V gave up 2 bases and J gave up 3 bases, with 11 bases separating them. The CDR3 has 15 residues.

In this sample, this clonotype turned up many times. The chain recombines TRBV12-3 or TRBV12-4 with TRBJ2-7; TRBD1 is a possible D gene (6 bases). This CDR3 has 14 residues. Trimming removed 1 base at V and 2 bases at J, with 9 bases between. The CDR3 spells CASSLGTDPYEQYF. The DNA for the CDR3 is TGTGCCAGCAGTTTAGGGACAGACCCCTACGAGCAGTACTTC.

A few counts support this clonotype. The V and J genes are TRBV5-1 and TRBJ2-5; 7 nucleotides line up with TRBD2. V was pared by 2 bases and J by 7 bases, with 8 bases of the junction left unmatched. Per germline, CDR1 SGHRS and CDR2 YFSETQ. CDR3 length: 14 residues. The DNA of the CDR3 is TGCGCCAGCAGCTTAAGCCGCGAGCGGGGGACCCAGTACTTC. It is translated as CASSLSRERGTQYF.

This sequence joins TRBV10-2 and TRBJ2-7, with D possibly being TRBD1 (5 bases). V was clipped by 6 bases and J by 0 bases, with 12 bases between them. CDR3 length: 14 residues. CDR1 is WSHSY, CDR2 SAAADI, per germline. The CDR3 DNA reads TGCGCCAGCAGGATGGGCGACAGCTCCTACGAGCAGTACTTC. It codes for CASRMGDSSYEQYF.

This chain connects TRBV24-1 to TRBJ1-5; D uncertain. Germline-derived CDR1 and CDR2 are KGHDR and SFDVKD. The CDR3 covers 16 residues. The V end was cut by 4 bases, the J end by 5 bases, with 17 bases between. The CDR3 loop is CATSDPRMLMDQPQHF. In DNA form, the CDR3 reads TGTGCCACCAGTGACCCCCGAATGCTAATGGATCAGCCCCAGCATTTT.

The V call is TRBV12-3 or TRBV12-4, the J call TRBJ2-2; D assignment may be TRBD1 or TRBD2 (5 bases each). The CDR3 contains 15 residues. Trimming took off 6 bases at V and 7 bases at J, with 18 bases between the two ends. In DNA form, the CDR3 reads TGTGCCAGCAGAAACCGGGCCCCGGGGCACGGGGAGCTGTTTTTT. As protein: CASRNRAPGHGELFF.

This clonotype was counted many times. The DNA of the CDR3 is TGTGCCAGCAGCTTAGAGGTGGTGGACCTTAATTCACCCCTCCACTTT. This encodes CASSLEVVDLNSPLHF. The chain uses TRBV11-2 and TRBJ1-6; D gene unclear. The CDR3 is 16 amino acids. Germline loops: CDR1 SGHAT, CDR2 FQNNGV. The V gene lost 0 bases and the J gene lost 6 bases, with 12 bases spanning the gap.

This clonotype was seen a handful of times. V usage is TRBV6-1 and J usage is TRBJ2-3; 11 positions agree with TRBD1. Germline V gene sequence: CDR1 MNHNS, CDR2 SASEGT. The trim removed 4 bases at V and 6 bases at J, leaving 9 bases unmatched. CDR3 length: 16 residues. The CDR3 reads CASSARDRGTTDTQYF. The CDR3 DNA reads TGTGCCAGCAGTGCCCGGGACAGGGGGACTACGGATACGCAGTATTTT.

In its sample, this clonotype was seen a few times. The CDR3 sequence: CASSKPRGRSYEQYF. The CDR3 DNA sequence: TGTGCCAGCAGCAAGCCCCGGGGGCGTTCCTACGAGCAGTACTTC. The chain couples TRBV28 to TRBJ2-7, with D perhaps TRBD1 or TRBD2 (6 bases each). The CDR3 loop spans 15 amino acids. The V end lost 6 bases, the J end lost 1 base, and 16 bases lay between the germline ends. Germline lookup yields CDR1 MDHEN and CDR2 SYDVKM.

The V gene is TRBV20-1, the J gene TRBJ2-7; D might be TRBD2 (5 bases). Trimming took off 6 bases at V and 7 bases at J, with 25 bases between the two ends. This CDR3 spans 15 amino acids. Germline CDR1 reads DFQATT; CDR2 reads SNEGSKA (reference sequence). CDR3 sequence reads: CSALAPGLYLWEQYF. The CDR3 DNA reads TGCAGTGCCCTCGCCCCCGGACTCTATCTTTGGGAGCAGTACTTC.